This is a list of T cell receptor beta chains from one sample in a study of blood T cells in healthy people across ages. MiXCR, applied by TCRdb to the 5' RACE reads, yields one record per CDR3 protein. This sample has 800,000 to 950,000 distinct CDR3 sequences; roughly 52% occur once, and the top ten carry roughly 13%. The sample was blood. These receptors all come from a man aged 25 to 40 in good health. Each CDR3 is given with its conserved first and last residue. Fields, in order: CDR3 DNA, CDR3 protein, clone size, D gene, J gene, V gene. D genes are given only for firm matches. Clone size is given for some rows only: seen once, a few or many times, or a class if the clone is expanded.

CDR3nt: TGTGCCAGCAGTTCACAGGGGGCTGCCTCACCCCTCCACTTT
CDR3aa: CASSSQGAASPLHF
abundance: .
d_gene: TRBD1
j_gene: TRBJ1-6
v_gene: TRBV27

CDR3nt: TGTGCCAGCAGCATACTCGGGCAGGGAGGATACAATGAGCAGTTCTTC
CDR3aa: CASSILGQGGYNEQFF
abundance: .
d_gene: .
j_gene: TRBJ2-1
v_gene: TRBV7-2

CDR3nt: TGTGCCAGCAGCGTAGTAGAACTAGCGGGAGCGCAGTACTTC
CDR3aa: CASSVVELAGAQYF
abundance: .
d_gene: TRBD2
j_gene: TRBJ2-5
v_gene: TRBV9

CDR3nt: TGTGCCAGCAACGGCAGGGGAACGTACGAGCAGTACTTC
CDR3aa: CASNGRGTYEQYF
abundance: .
d_gene: .
j_gene: TRBJ2-7
v_gene: TRBV11-3

CDR3nt: TGCGCCAGCAGCTTTCGACAGGAGACAATCTACGAGCAGTACTTC
CDR3aa: CASSFRQETIYEQYF
abundance: few
d_gene: .
j_gene: TRBJ2-7
v_gene: TRBV5-1

CDR3nt: TGCAGTGCCAGGGGGGGCCAAATAGAGACCCAGTACTTC
CDR3aa: CSARGGQIETQYF
abundance: .
d_gene: .
j_gene: TRBJ2-5
v_gene: TRBV20-1

CDR3nt: TGTGCCAGCAGCCTAGGCCGGGTCGGGGGCTACACCTTC
CDR3aa: CASSLGRVGGYTF
abundance: many
d_gene: .
j_gene: TRBJ1-2
v_gene: TRBV12-3/TRBV12-4

CDR3nt: TGTGCCAGCAGCTCACAGCCGAGCTCCTACAATGAGCAGTTCTTC
CDR3aa: CASSSQPSSYNEQFF
abundance: .
d_gene: .
j_gene: TRBJ2-1
v_gene: TRBV7-2

CDR3nt: TGTGCCAGCGGCGGGGGCTCAAGGGTCACTGAAGCTTTCTTT
CDR3aa: CASGGGSRVTEAFF
abundance: .
d_gene: .
j_gene: TRBJ1-1
v_gene: TRBV12-3/TRBV12-4

CDR3nt: TGTGCCAGCAGTGCCACCTTAGCGGGGGGGCAAGATACGCAGTATTTT
CDR3aa: CASSATLAGGQDTQYF
abundance: .
d_gene: TRBD2
j_gene: TRBJ2-3
v_gene: TRBV12-3/TRBV12-4

CDR3nt: TGTGCCAGCAGCCAAGAGGGCAGCGTGTTATACAATGAGCAGTTCTTC
CDR3aa: CASSQEGSVLYNEQFF
abundance: .
d_gene: .
j_gene: TRBJ2-1
v_gene: TRBV3-1

CDR3nt: TGTGCCAGCAGTACGGGTCGAACGGGAGTGTCCTACGAGCAGTACTTC
CDR3aa: CASSTGRTGVSYEQYF
abundance: .
d_gene: .
j_gene: TRBJ2-7
v_gene: TRBV6-2/TRBV6-3

CDR3nt: TGCGCCAGCACCGCAAGCGGGGAGTACAATGAGCAGTTCTTC
CDR3aa: CASTASGEYNEQFF
abundance: .
d_gene: TRBD2
j_gene: TRBJ2-1
v_gene: TRBV4-1

CDR3nt: TGCGCCAGCAGTCCGAGGGGGGGAGTAGGCACAGATACGCAGTATTTT
CDR3aa: CASSPRGGVGTDTQYF
abundance: .
d_gene: .
j_gene: TRBJ2-3
v_gene: TRBV5-1

CDR3nt: TGTGCCAGCAGGGACGGAGGTAGCAATCAGCCCCAGCATTTT
CDR3aa: CASRDGGSNQPQHF
abundance: few
d_gene: .
j_gene: TRBJ1-5
v_gene: TRBV6-1

CDR3nt: TGCGCCAGCACCCCCCGGGGGCAGTCTGATGAAAAACTGTTTTTT
CDR3aa: CASTPRGQSDEKLFF
abundance: few
d_gene: .
j_gene: TRBJ1-4
v_gene: TRBV5-1

CDR3nt: TGTGCCAGCAGCTTAGATCCGCGACACCCCCAGCATTTT
CDR3aa: CASSLDPRHPQHF
abundance: .
d_gene: .
j_gene: TRBJ1-5
v_gene: TRBV11-2

CDR3nt: TGCGCCAGCAGCCAAGTCGGGACACGGAATCAGCCCCAGCATTTT
CDR3aa: CASSQVGTRNQPQHF
abundance: few
d_gene: .
j_gene: TRBJ1-5
v_gene: TRBV4-1

CDR3nt: TGTGCCTGGAGGGGACAGGGCTACAAGGAGCAGTTCTTC
CDR3aa: CAWRGQGYKEQFF
abundance: .
d_gene: TRBD1
j_gene: TRBJ2-1
v_gene: TRBV30

CDR3nt: TGCAGTGCTAGAATTAAGGGACAGGGGTCCTACGAGCAGTACTTC
CDR3aa: CSARIKGQGSYEQYF
abundance: .
d_gene: TRBD1
j_gene: TRBJ2-7
v_gene: TRBV20-1

CDR3nt: TGTGCCAGCGGGTGGAGGGAACACTATGGCTACACCTTC
CDR3aa: CASGWREHYGYTF
abundance: few
d_gene: .
j_gene: TRBJ1-2
v_gene: TRBV12-3/TRBV12-4

CDR3nt: TGTGCCAGCAGGGGGAACACCGGGGAGCTGTTTTTT
CDR3aa: CASRGNTGELFF
abundance: many
d_gene: .
j_gene: TRBJ2-2
v_gene: TRBV3-1

CDR3nt: TGCGCCAGCAGCCAGGGAGTGACAGGGGAAACTGAAGCTTTCTTT
CDR3aa: CASSQGVTGETEAFF
abundance: .
d_gene: TRBD1
j_gene: TRBJ1-1
v_gene: TRBV4-1

CDR3nt: TGTGCCAGCCGACGCCCGGGAGAAAACATTCAGTACTTC
CDR3aa: CASRRPGENIQYF
abundance: few
d_gene: .
j_gene: TRBJ2-4
v_gene: TRBV6-5

CDR3nt: TGCAGTGCTAGTATCTTCGGACAAAGTGGCTACACCTTC
CDR3aa: CSASIFGQSGYTF
abundance: .
d_gene: .
j_gene: TRBJ1-2
v_gene: TRBV20-1

CDR3nt: TGTGTCAGCAGCCAAGGGGTCAATGAGCGGTTCTTC
CDR3aa: CVSSQGVNERFF
abundance: .
d_gene: .
j_gene: TRBJ2-1
v_gene: TRBV4-2

CDR3nt: TGTGCCACCAGCAGAGAGGCAGCCTACGAGCAGTACTTC
CDR3aa: CATSREAAYEQYF
abundance: .
d_gene: .
j_gene: TRBJ2-7
v_gene: TRBV15

CDR3nt: TGCGCCAGCGGACAGGCCAGGGGGGGGGCCAACGTCCTGACTTTC
CDR3aa: CASGQARGGANVLTF
abundance: .
d_gene: TRBD1
j_gene: TRBJ2-6
v_gene: TRBV5-1